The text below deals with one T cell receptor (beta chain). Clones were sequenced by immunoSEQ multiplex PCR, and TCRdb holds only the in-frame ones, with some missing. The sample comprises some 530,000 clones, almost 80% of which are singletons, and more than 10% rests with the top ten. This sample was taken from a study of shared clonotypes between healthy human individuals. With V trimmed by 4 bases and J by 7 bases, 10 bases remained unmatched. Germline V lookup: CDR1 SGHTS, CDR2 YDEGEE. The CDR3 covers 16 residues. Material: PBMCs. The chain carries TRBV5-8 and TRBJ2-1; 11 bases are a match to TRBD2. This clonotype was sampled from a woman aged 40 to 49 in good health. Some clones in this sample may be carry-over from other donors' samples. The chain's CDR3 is CASSRYRLAGRNEQFF. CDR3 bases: TGTGCCAGCAGCCGTTACCGACTAGCGGGAAGGAATGAGCAGTTCTTC.